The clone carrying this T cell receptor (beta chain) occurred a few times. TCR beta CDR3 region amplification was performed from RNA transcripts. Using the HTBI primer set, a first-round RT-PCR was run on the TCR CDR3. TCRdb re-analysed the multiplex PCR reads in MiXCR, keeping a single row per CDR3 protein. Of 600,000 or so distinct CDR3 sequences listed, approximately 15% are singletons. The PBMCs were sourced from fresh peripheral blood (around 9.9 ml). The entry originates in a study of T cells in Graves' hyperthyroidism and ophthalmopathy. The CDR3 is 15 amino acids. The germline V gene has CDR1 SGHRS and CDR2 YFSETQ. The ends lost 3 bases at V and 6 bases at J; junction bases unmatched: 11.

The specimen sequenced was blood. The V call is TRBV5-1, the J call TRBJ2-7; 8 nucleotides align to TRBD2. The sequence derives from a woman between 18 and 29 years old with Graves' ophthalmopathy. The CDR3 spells CASSSQGAGVPEQYF. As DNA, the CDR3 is TGCGCCAGCAGCTCCCAAGGAGCGGGAGTCCCCGAGCAGTACTTC.